This TCR beta chain was retrieved from a study of shared clonotypes between healthy human individuals. Findings of the study overall: Naive CD4 clonotypes were shared across a handful of donors at roughly 4.6%. Shared clonotypes across all four donors exceeded non-shared ones in generation probability.

Deep-level assay runs were performed. In replicate PCRs of sorted subsets, approximately 200 ng DNA, 29,000 or so T cell genomes, was used. Generated by immunoSEQ multiplex PCR, the TCRdb table keeps only in-frame clones and is missing some. This sample has around 1.6 million clones, with around 98% found just once. Germline CDR1 and CDR2: MDHEN and SYDVKM. V lost 5 bases and J 4 bases, leaving 8 bases between the germline ends. The length of the CDR3 is 13 residues. As regards this clone: Its cognate antigen is unknown.

The V gene is TRBV28, the J gene TRBJ1-4; the D gene is possibly TRBD1 (5 bases). Specimen: naive CD4+ T cells sorted from blood. Subset of the sample: CD45RA+ positively selected. This sequence originates from a man aged 30 to 39 in good health. CDR3 sequence: CASSRGVNEKLFF. CDR3 nucleotide sequence: TGTGCCAGCAGTCGGGGCGTTAATGAAAAACTGTTTTTT.